Sequencing of this T cell receptor beta chain was carried out in a study of T cell responses to AZD1222 COVID-19 vaccine. Across the whole study: Analyses pooled second doses at about 4 or about 12 weeks. Findings and limits, study-wide: There were mostly white British donors and more females than males, and clonal diversity was possibly underestimated. Every sample of the repertoires postdated the peak T cell response. At baseline, just six or seven AZD1222 recipients tested seropositive.

Assay: immunoSEQ multiplex PCR; the TCRdb copy retains only in-frame clones and omits some. The sample includes over 100,000 clones, roughly 90% of them seen just once. For this clone: Its antigen remains unidentified.

V shed 2 bases and J shed 4 bases, with 8 bases lying between them. CDR3 length equals 13 residues. CDR1 is MGHDK and CDR2 is SYGVNS in the germline V gene. The sequence derives from an adult in good health. The V call is TRBV25-1, the J call TRBJ1-1; unclear D gene. The specimen comprised peripheral blood, sampled on day 0 of AZD1222 vaccination. The CDR3: CASSEQRRTEAFF. Here the CDR3 DNA reads TGTGCCAGCAGTGAACAACGTCGCACTGAAGCTTTCTTT.